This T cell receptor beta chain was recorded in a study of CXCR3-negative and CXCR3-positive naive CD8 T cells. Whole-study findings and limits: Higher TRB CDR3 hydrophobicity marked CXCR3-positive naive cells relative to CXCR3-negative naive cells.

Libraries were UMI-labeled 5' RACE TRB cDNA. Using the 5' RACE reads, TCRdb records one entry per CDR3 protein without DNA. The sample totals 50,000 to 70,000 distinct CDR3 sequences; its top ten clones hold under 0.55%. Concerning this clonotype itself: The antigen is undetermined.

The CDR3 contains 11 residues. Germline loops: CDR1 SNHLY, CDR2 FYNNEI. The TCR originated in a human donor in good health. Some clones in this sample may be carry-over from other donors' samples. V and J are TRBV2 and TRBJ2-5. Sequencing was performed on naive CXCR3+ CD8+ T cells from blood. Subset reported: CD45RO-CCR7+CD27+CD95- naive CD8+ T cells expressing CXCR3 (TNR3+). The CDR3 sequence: CASSQLETQYF.